This entry lists 29 T cell receptor beta chains sequenced from one sample in a study of cytomegalovirus exposure and HLA in healthy donors. The assay was immunoSEQ multiplex PCR, and TCRdb's table has in-frame clones only and misses some. Of hundreds of thousands of clones in the sample, 80% to 90% were seen once. Input material: PBMCs. The source of these receptors is a woman under 30 in good health and CMV-seropositive.

The chain employs TRBV5-6 and TRBJ1-2, with 10 positions matching TRBD1. Germline V lookup: CDR1 SGHDT, CDR2 YYEEEE. The CDR3 runs to 15 residues. With 4 bases clipped from V and 3 bases from J, the junction kept 6 bases outside the gene matches. Here the CDR3 reads CASSVPGQGDYGYTF. The CDR3 DNA reads as TGTGCCAGCAGCGTTCCCGGACAGGGGGACTATGGCTACACCTTC.

This chain connects TRBV5-1 to TRBJ1-1; TRBD1 aligns across 11 bases. Trimming took 4 bases from V and 4 from J; bases not matched to a gene: 9. Germline CDR1 SGHRS, CDR2 YFSETQ. The CDR3 sequence is 16 residues long. CDR3 coding DNA: TGCGCCAGCAGCCCCACAGGCGGGACAGGGGGCACTGAAGCTTTCTTT. Translation gives CASSPTGGTGGTEAFF.

The chain recombines TRBV6-5 with TRBJ2-5, with 7 bases lining up with TRBD1. The CDR3 covers 15 residues. J gave up 0 bases and V 6 bases, and 7 bases lay outside the gene matches. The V gene's germline CDR1 is MNHEY and CDR2 SVGAGI. CDR3 protein: CASSHRGNNQETQYF. The CDR3 coding sequence is TGTGCCAGCAGCCACAGGGGCAACAACCAAGAGACCCAGTACTTC.

The chain has TRBV14 and TRBJ2-1; D might be TRBD2 (6 bases). V was shortened by 4 bases and J by 2 bases, with 12 bases between the two germline ends. CDR1 is SGHDN and CDR2 is FVKESK in the germline V gene. CDR3 size: 15 residues. The CDR3 sequence is CASSPPAGAYNEQFF. As DNA, the CDR3 is TGTGCCAGCAGCCCCCCAGCGGGCGCCTACAATGAGCAGTTCTTC.

The rearrangement joins TRBV7-2 to TRBJ2-7, with D possibly TRBD2 on 5 matching bases. V was shortened by 7 bases and J by 1 base, with 11 bases between the two germline ends. The CDR3 sequence is 13 residues long. Per the germline V gene, CDR1 is SGHTA and CDR2 is FQGNSA. The CDR3 DNA follows: TGTGCCAGCACTCCCGGGGTTTCCTACGAGCAGTACTTC. This gives the protein CASTPGVSYEQYF.

V and J are TRBV7-6 and TRBJ2-7, with D possibly being TRBD1 (5 bases). Trimming left V 1 base short and J 1 base short, with 11 bases between. CDR1 and CDR2 from the germline V gene are SGHVS and FNYEAQ. The CDR3 totals 15 residues. The CDR3 DNA is TGTGCCAGCAGCTTAGAGGGGCAGGGATCCTACGAGCAGTACTTC. It encodes CASSLEGQGSYEQYF.

V gene TRBV30 combines with J gene TRBJ1-5, with a weak D call TRBD1 (5 bases). V was cut by 5 bases and J by 4 bases, with 12 bases left in between. Germline CDR1 and CDR2: GTSNPN and SVGIG (reference sequence). The CDR3 spans 13 residues. CDR3 region: CAWCGQGNQPQHF. The CDR3 DNA reads as TGTGCCTGGTGTGGGCAGGGAAATCAGCCCCAGCATTTT.

The chain recombines TRBV6-6 with TRBJ1-5; TRBD1 aligns across 8 bases. Looked up from germline, CDR1 is MNHNY and CDR2 is SVGAGI (reference sequence). CDR3 size: 16 residues. After removal of 2 bases from V and 3 bases from J, the junction contained 6 bases not matched to a gene. The CDR3 sequence is CASSYPGTGLNQPQHF. In DNA form, the CDR3 reads TGTGCCAGCAGTTACCCCGGGACAGGCCTCAATCAGCCCCAGCATTTT.

The rearrangement joins TRBV9 to TRBJ2-3, with D hard to call. The V and J ends lost 2 bases and 7 bases respectively, with 8 bases between them. Germline CDR1 reads SGDLS; CDR2 reads YYNGEE. The CDR3 contains 12 residues. CDR3 residues: CASSVEENTQYF. The CDR3 bases are TGTGCCAGCAGCGTTGAAGAGAATACGCAGTATTTT. Supplemented by reference TRBV9 and TRBJ2-3, the full variable domain reads DSGVTQTPKHLITATGQRVTLRCSPRSGDLSVYWYQQSLDQGLQFLIQYYNGEERAKGNILERFSAQQFPDLHSELNLSSLELGDSALYFCASSVEENTQYFGPGTRLTVL.

The V and J genes are TRBV7-7 and TRBJ2-3, with D unclear. CDR3 length: 15 residues. In germline, CDR1 is SSHAT, CDR2 FNYEAQ (reference sequence). Trimming pared 2 bases from V and 3 bases from J, leaving 12 bases between. CDR3 protein: CASSLTADSTDTQYF. CDR3 DNA sequence: TGTGCCAGCAGCTTAACCGCCGACTCGACAGATACGCAGTATTTT. Variable domain in full (rest from reference TRBV7-7 and TRBJ2-3): GAGVSQSPRYKVTKRGQDVTLRCDPISSHATLYWYQQALGQGPEFLTYFNYEAQPDKSGLPSDRFSAERPEGSISTLTIQRTEQRDSAMYRCASSLTADSTDTQYFGPGTRLTVL.

The rearrangement uses TRBV5-1 and TRBJ2-7, with D unclear. Germline CDR1 is SGHRS and CDR2 is YFSETQ. The CDR3 loop spans 17 amino acids. V was pared by 4 bases and J by 3 bases, with 23 bases between. CDR3 loop: CASSLLLTRAQSYEQYF. The DNA for the CDR3 is TGCGCCAGCAGCCTGTTACTCACCCGAGCACAGAGCTACGAGCAGTACTTC.

The chain employs TRBV28 and TRBJ1-1, with a possible D match to TRBD1 (6 bases). The CDR3 is made up of 14 amino acids. Per the germline V gene, CDR1 is MDHEN and CDR2 is SYDVKM. V lost 5 bases to trimming and J lost 0 bases, with 10 bases between them. Written as DNA, the CDR3 is TGTGCCAGCAGTGGAGGACAGTTGAACACTGAAGCTTTCTTT. This encodes CASSGGQLNTEAFF.

This chain uses TRBV5-1 with TRBJ1-1, with D hard to call. The CDR3 totals 15 residues. The V end lost 4 bases, the J end lost 0 bases, and 13 bases lay between the germline ends. CDR1 is SGHRS and CDR2 is YFSETQ in the germline V gene. The CDR3 reads CASSKDSVLNTEAFF. CDR3 DNA sequence: TGCGCCAGCAGCAAGGACTCGGTATTGAACACTGAAGCTTTCTTT.

The gene calls are TRBV5-1 and TRBJ2-3; 10 bases are a match to TRBD1. The J segment lost 6 bases and the V segment lost 4 bases, leaving 11 bases of the junction unmatched. The CDR3 contains 16 residues. Germline V gives CDR1 SGHRS, CDR2 YFSETQ. CDR3 protein: CASSLLGDRGFDTQYF. CDR3 nucleotides: TGCGCCAGCAGCCTCCTAGGGGACAGGGGTTTTGATACGCAGTATTTT.

CDR3 DNA sequence: TGTGCCAGCAGTAGTCCCGGGACTAGCGGGATATCGCAGTACTTC. Translation: CASSSPGTSGISQYF. This chain uses TRBV27 with TRBJ2-5; 13 nucleotides match TRBD2. Germline V gives CDR1 MNHEY, CDR2 SMNVEV (reference sequence). The V and J ends lost 5 bases and 11 bases, in that order; junction bases with no gene match: 11. The CDR3 spans 15 residues.

This clone was picked up one time. The chain links TRBV7-6 to TRBJ2-6; 7 bases line up with TRBD1. V lost 2 bases to trimming and J lost 0 bases; unmatched junction nucleotides: 10. This CDR3 is 19 amino acids long. Germline V gives CDR1 SGHVS, CDR2 FNYEAQ. The DNA for the CDR3 is TGTGCCAGCAGCTTATCCAAGGGGACAGCGGTCTCTGGGGCCAACGTCCTGACTTTC. The encoded protein is CASSLSKGTAVSGANVLTF. The full variable domain, its missing parts supplied by reference TRBV7-6 and TRBJ2-6, is GAGVSQSPRYKVTKRGQDVALRCDPISGHVSLYWYRQALGQGPEFLTYFNYEAQQDKSGLPNDRFSAERPEGSISTLTIQRTEQRDSAMYRCASSLSKGTAVSGANVLTFGAGSRLTVL.

The genes are TRBV27 and TRBJ1-4; D possibly corresponds to TRBD1 (6 bases). Trimming left V 3 bases short and J 7 bases short, with 12 bases between. CDR1 MNHEY and CDR2 SMNVEV come from the germline V gene (reference sequence). The CDR3 is 14 amino acids. In nucleotides, the CDR3 is TGTGCCAGCAGTTTTTTGGGGGCCAGTGAAAAACTGTTTTTT. Translating it yields CASSFLGASEKLFF.

V usage is TRBV15 and J usage is TRBJ2-5; D is undetermined. In germline, CDR1 is LNHNV, CDR2 YYDKDF (reference sequence). This CDR3 spans 14 amino acids. Trimming took off 0 bases at V and 0 bases at J, with 5 bases between the two ends. The CDR3 spells CATSRDGYQETQYF. The CDR3 DNA sequence: TGTGCCACCAGCAGAGACGGTTACCAAGAGACCCAGTACTTC.

V and J are TRBV9 and TRBJ2-7, with a weak D call TRBD2 (5 bases). Per the germline V gene, CDR1 is SGDLS and CDR2 is YYNGEE. The V gene lost 0 bases and the J gene lost 2 bases, with 12 bases spanning the gap. There are 15 residues in the CDR3. DNA for the CDR3: TGTGCCAGCAGCGTAGCTGAGGGAGTCGCCTACGAGCAGTACTTC. This translates into CASSVAEGVAYEQYF.

This CDR3 is CASSLSGWRQYF. The DNA of the CDR3 is TGTGCCAGCAGTTTATCCGGGTGGCGGCAGTACTTC. The J gene is TRBJ2-7, the V gene TRBV28; D call uncertain. This CDR3 contains 12 residues. V was clipped by 1 base and J by 9 bases, with 10 bases between them. The germline gives CDR1 MDHEN, CDR2 SYDVKM. The whole variable domain, filled in from reference TRBV28 and TRBJ2-7, reads DVKVTQSSRYLVKRTGEKVFLECVQDMDHENMFWYRQDPGLGLRLIYFSYDVKMKEKGDIPEGYSVSREKKERFSLILESASTNQTSMYLCASSLSGWRQYFGPGTRLTVT.

This rearrangement joins TRBV19 to TRBJ2-7; 7 bases match TRBD1. This CDR3 has 14 residues. Trimming removed 5 bases from V and 3 bases from J; junction bases left unmatched: 7. The germline gives CDR1 LNHDA, CDR2 SQIVND (reference sequence). CDR3 residues: CASSWRQGYYEQYF. In DNA form, the CDR3 reads TGTGCCAGTAGTTGGAGACAGGGCTACTACGAGCAGTACTTC.

This sequence joins TRBV25-1 and TRBJ2-7; D might be TRBD2 (6 bases). Germline-derived CDR1 and CDR2 are MGHDK and SYGVNS. Trimming pared 2 bases from V and 2 bases from J, leaving 13 bases between. The CDR3 has 15 residues. This CDR3 is CASSEPSGLAYEQYF. Here the CDR3 DNA reads TGTGCCAGCAGTGAACCCAGCGGGCTGGCCTACGAGCAGTACTTC.

This clone has only one observation. The chain employs TRBV7-2 and TRBJ2-1; 11 nucleotides line up with TRBD1. Germline CDR1 is SGHTA and CDR2 is FQGNSA. This CDR3 spans 16 amino acids. With 5 bases clipped from V and 9 bases from J, the junction kept 12 bases outside the gene matches. The CDR3 spells CASSRGRDRGFVEQFF. CDR3 in DNA: TGTGCCAGCAGCCGCGGAAGGGACAGGGGGTTCGTTGAGCAGTTCTTC.

The chain uses TRBV19 and TRBJ2-1; TRBD2 aligns across 8 bases. The CDR3 totals 13 residues. After removal of 4 bases from V and 10 bases from J, the junction contained 6 bases not matched to a gene. In germline, CDR1 is LNHDA, CDR2 SQIVND (reference sequence). The CDR3 protein is CASSTQGLVEQFF. The CDR3 coding sequence is TGTGCCAGTAGTACCCAGGGACTAGTCGAGCAGTTCTTC.

The chain combines TRBV2 with TRBJ2-5; the D is unclear. CDR1 is SNHLY and CDR2 is FYNNEI in the germline V gene. This CDR3 region has 13 residues. Trimming cost V 7 bases and J 5 bases, with 14 bases left between them. CDR3 amino acids: CASTLAVWETQYF. The CDR3 nucleotides are TGTGCCAGCACCCTGGCCGTGTGGGAGACCCAGTACTTC.

A note on this clone: The identical CDR3 is also encoded by other nucleotide sequences in the sample. V and J are TRBV28 and TRBJ1-1, with D possibly TRBD1 on 6 matching bases. Germline values: CDR1 MDHEN, CDR2 SYDVKM. Between the trimmed V and J ends, which lost 5 bases and 1 base, there was a span of 8 bases. CDR3 length: 13 amino acids. The CDR3 is CASSLTGNTEAFF. In DNA form, the CDR3 reads TGTGCCAGCAGTCTGACAGGGAACACTGAAGCTTTCTTT.

This chain links TRBV5-1 with TRBJ1-4, with 8 bases aligning to TRBD1. Germline CDR1 and CDR2: SGHRS and YFSETQ. This CDR3 spans 16 amino acids. V was clipped by 2 bases and J by 8 bases; unmatched bases: 11. CDR3 bases: TGCGCCAGCAGCTTTGACAGGGGCCGGGGGGACGAAAAACTGTTTTTT. Protein product: CASSFDRGRGDEKLFF.

In DNA, the CDR3 is TGTGCCAGCAGCTTAGCAGGCGCCAGGGGGCTGAGCGAGCAGTACTTC. It codes for CASSLAGARGLSEQYF. The chain carries TRBV7-8 and TRBJ2-7; TRBD1 agrees at 8 bases. This CDR3 comprises 16 residues. Germline V gene data show CDR1 as SGHVS and CDR2 as FQNEAQ. Trimming cost V 0 bases and J 6 bases; bases outside gene matches: 10.

The CDR3 nucleotides are TGTGCCAGCAGTTTATTAACAGGGCTGAACACTGAAGCTTTCTTT. It encodes CASSLLTGLNTEAFF. The genes are TRBV27 and TRBJ1-1; D possibly corresponds to TRBD1 (6 bases). This CDR3 is built from 15 residues. V was trimmed by 1 base and J by 0 bases, leaving 9 bases between them. Germline CDR1 reads MNHEY; CDR2 reads SMNVEV (reference sequence).